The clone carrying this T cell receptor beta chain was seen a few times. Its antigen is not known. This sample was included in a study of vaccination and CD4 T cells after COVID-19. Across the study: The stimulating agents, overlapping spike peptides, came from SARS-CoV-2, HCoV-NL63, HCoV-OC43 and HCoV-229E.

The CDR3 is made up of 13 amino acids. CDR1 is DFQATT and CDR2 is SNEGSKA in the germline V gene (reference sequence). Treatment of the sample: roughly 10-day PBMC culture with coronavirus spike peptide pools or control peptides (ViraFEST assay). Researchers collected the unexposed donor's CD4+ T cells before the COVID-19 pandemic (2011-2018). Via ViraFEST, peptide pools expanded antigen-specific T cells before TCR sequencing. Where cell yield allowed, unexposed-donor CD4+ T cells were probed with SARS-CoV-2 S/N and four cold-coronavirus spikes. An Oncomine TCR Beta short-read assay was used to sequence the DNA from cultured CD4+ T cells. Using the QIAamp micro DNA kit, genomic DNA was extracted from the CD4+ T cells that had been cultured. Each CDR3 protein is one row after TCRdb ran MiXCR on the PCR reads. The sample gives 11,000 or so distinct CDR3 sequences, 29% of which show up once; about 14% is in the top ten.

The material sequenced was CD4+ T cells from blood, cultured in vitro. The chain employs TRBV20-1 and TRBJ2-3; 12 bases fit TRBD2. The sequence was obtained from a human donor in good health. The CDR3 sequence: CTRLAGAIDTQYF. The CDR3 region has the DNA TGCACTAGACTAGCGGGAGCGATAGATACGCAGTATTTT.